Each of the 19 T cell receptor beta chains below was sequenced from the same sample in a study of response to subunit inactivated influenza vaccine. TCRdb itself ran the RT-PCR reads through MiXCR, one entry per CDR3 protein. The sample has around 490,000 distinct CDR3 sequences; around 8% are singletons. The material was PBMCs from blood, obtained less than 25 months after vaccination. Source of these receptors: a man aged 45 to 70 who received an inactivated influenza vaccine.

Ten or more counts support this clonotype. The chain recombines TRBV12-3 or TRBV12-4 with TRBJ2-1, with 12 bases matching TRBD2. This CDR3 is 15 amino acids long. V was pared by 3 bases and J by 5 bases, with 2 bases of the junction left unmatched. In nucleotides, the CDR3 is TGTGCCAGCAGTTTTTGGACTAGCGGGAACAATGAGCAGTTCTTC. Its translation: CASSFWTSGNNEQFF.

This clonotype has a handful of counts. This chain joins TRBV10-3 and TRBJ2-3, with D perhaps given as TRBD1 or TRBD2 (5 bases each). Trimming took off 0 bases at V and 3 bases at J, with 13 bases between the two ends. Germline CDR1 is ENHRY and CDR2 is SYGVKD. The CDR3 extends over 16 amino acids. This CDR3 is CAISESGVGETDTQYF. DNA of the CDR3: TGTGCCATCAGTGAGTCGGGGGTAGGAGAAACAGATACGCAGTATTTT.

This clonotype turned up a few times. The CDR3 DNA is TGCAGCGCCGGGATTCACTACGAGCAGTACTTC. Amino acids: CSAGIHYEQYF. The chain combines TRBV29-1 with TRBJ2-7, with D possibly matching TRBD2 (5 bases). The CDR3 has 11 residues. The V and J ends lost 7 bases and 3 bases respectively, with 10 bases between them. Looked up from germline, CDR1 is SQVTM and CDR2 is ANQGSEA.

This chain uses TRBV24-1 with TRBJ2-7, with D possibly TRBD2 on 7 matching bases. This CDR3 comprises 13 residues. V was pared by 6 bases and J by 5 bases, with 13 bases between. Germline V gene data show CDR1 as KGHDR and CDR2 as SFDVKD. CDR3: CATSRSGDNEQYF. In DNA, the CDR3 is TGTGCCACCAGTCGAAGCGGGGACAACGAGCAGTACTTC.

The table lists this clonotype with a few counts. CDR3 DNA sequence: TGTGCCAGCAGACTAGTTGGTAGGGATGAGCAGTTCTTC. Its translation is CASRLVGRDEQFF. The rearrangement links TRBV4-2 to TRBJ2-1; D is possibly TRBD2 (5 bases). CDR3 size: 13 residues. The germline CDR1 and CDR2 sequences are LGHNA and YNFKEQ. Trimming stripped 6 bases from V and 8 bases from J, with 14 bases between.

This clonotype was seen a handful of times. DNA of the CDR3: TGTGCCAGCAGAGCACAGGGAATCCAAGAGACCCAGTACTTC. It is translated as CASRAQGIQETQYF. The chain employs TRBV7-2 and TRBJ2-5, with D possibly matching TRBD1 (6 bases). Germline CDR1 is SGHTA and CDR2 is FQGNSA. The CDR3 covers 14 residues. V gave up 6 bases and J gave up 1 base, with 12 bases separating them.

This clonotype was found a few times. V usage is TRBV11-2 and J usage is TRBJ2-1; 8 bases agree with TRBD2. Unmatched junction bases numbered 4, after V lost 0 bases and J lost 15 bases. Germline loops: CDR1 SGHAT, CDR2 FQNNGV. This CDR3 is 12 amino acids long. The CDR3 coding sequence is TGTGCCAGCAGCTTAGAAGCGGGGGTCGGGTTCTTC. Its protein is CASSLEAGVGFF.

Ten or more counts support this clonotype. This chain links TRBV20-1 with TRBJ2-3; a possible D gene is TRBD2 (6 bases). The CDR3 consists of 14 residues. V gave up 7 bases and J gave up 2 bases, with 16 bases separating them. Germline V CDR1 and CDR2: DFQATT, SNEGSKA (reference sequence). In DNA form, the CDR3 reads TGCAGTGGTAAAGGGTCGGGAGTCACAGATACGCAGTATTTT. Translation: CSGKGSGVTDTQYF.

CDR3 sequence (DNA): TGTGCCAGCAGTTTATACAGGGCTTACGGCGGGGAGCTGTTTTTT. Translating it yields CASSLYRAYGGELFF. The genes are TRBV28 and TRBJ2-2; a possible D gene is TRBD1 (6 bases). This CDR3 comprises 15 residues. Looked up from germline, CDR1 is MDHEN and CDR2 is SYDVKM. Trimming took off 1 base at V and 7 bases at J, with 13 bases between the two ends.

This clonotype was seen a handful of times. V and J are TRBV6-1 and TRBJ2-7; 9 bases match TRBD1. Germline CDR1 is MNHNS and CDR2 is SASEGT. V lost 4 bases to trimming and J lost 0 bases; unmatched junction nucleotides: 10. This CDR3 has 17 amino acids. CDR3 DNA: TGTGCCAGCAGTGGTCCCGGGACAGGGTCGGCCTCCTACGAGCAGTACTTC. Translating gives CASSGPGTGSASYEQYF.

The table lists this clonotype with a few counts. The chain uses TRBV20-1 and TRBJ1-1, with D perhaps matching TRBD1 (6 bases). The germline gives CDR1 DFQATT, CDR2 SNEGSKA (reference sequence). V gave up 1 base and J gave up 1 base, with 10 bases separating them. There are 14 residues in the CDR3. CDR3 sequence (DNA): TGCAGTGCTAGAGGAGGGGGTTGGAACACTGAAGCTTTCTTT. This translates into CSARGGGWNTEAFF.

This clonotype was counted at least ten times. The junction shows a germline mismatch at one end, possibly a read error. The chain carries TRBV7-7 and TRBJ2-1, with TRBD1 identical over 9 bases. The CDR3 spans 15 residues. CDR1 and CDR2 (germline): SSHAT, FNYEAQ (reference sequence). This CDR3 is CASSKDRGSHNEQFF. For the CDR3, the DNA is TGTGCTAGCAGCAAGGACAGGGGATCCCACAATGAGCAGTTCTTC.

V and J are TRBV5-1 and TRBJ2-7; D is possibly TRBD2 (5 bases). The germline V gene has CDR1 SGHRS and CDR2 YFSETQ. This CDR3 comprises 14 residues. V was shortened by 4 bases and J by 2 bases, with 13 bases between the two germline ends. CDR3 loop: CASSHGIGAYEQYF. For the CDR3, the DNA is TGCGCCAGCAGCCACGGGATAGGTGCCTACGAGCAGTACTTC. The whole variable domain, remainder taken from reference TRBV5-1 and TRBJ2-7, is KAGVTQTPRYLIKTRGQQVTLSCSPISGHRSVSWYQQTPGQGLQFLFEYFSETQRNKGNFPGRFSGRQFSNSRSEMNVSTLELGDSALYLCASSHGIGAYEQYFGPGTRLTVT.

This clonotype was seen at least ten times. The chain employs TRBV20-1 and TRBJ2-3, with no clear D. The CDR3 sequence is 14 residues long. The V gene's germline CDR1 is DFQATT and CDR2 SNEGSKA (reference sequence). Trimming took 5 bases from V and 1 from J, leaving 13 bases between them. The CDR3 nucleotides are TGCAGTGCTGTCCCAGGAGCAGGCACAGATACGCAGTATTTT. Its translation is CSAVPGAGTDTQYF.

The chain has TRBV12-3 or TRBV12-4 and TRBJ1-4; D is ambiguous. Trimming stripped 4 bases from V and 0 bases from J, with 15 bases between. The CDR3 is 17 amino acids. The CDR3: CASSYRGRLTTNEKLFF. The CDR3 DNA follows: TGTGCCAGCAGTTATCGCGGCAGGCTAACAACTAATGAAAAACTGTTTTTT.

This clonotype was found a few times. The gene calls are TRBV5-6 and TRBJ2-5, with 7 bases matching TRBD2. The CDR3 is 15 residues long. Germline V gene sequence: CDR1 SGHDT, CDR2 YYEEEE. J lost 4 bases, V lost 4 bases, and 10 bases had no gene match. The CDR3 sequence is CASSRTRDSGETQYF. CDR3 in DNA: TGTGCCAGCAGCAGGACTAGAGATTCGGGAGAGACCCAGTACTTC.

This clonotype showed up just a few times. The chain links TRBV18 to TRBJ1-4; no firm D call. The V end was cut by 3 bases, the J end by 3 bases, with 11 bases between. From germline, CDR1 is KGHSH and CDR2 LQKENI. This CDR3 is 15 amino acids long. The CDR3, as DNA: TGTGCCAGCTCACCCTCGGCCGCAGCTAATGAAAAACTGTTTTTT. Protein sequence: CASSPSAAANEKLFF.

There are a few counts of this clonotype. This sequence joins TRBV9 and TRBJ2-7; TRBD1 or TRBD2 may be the D gene (5 bases each). Germline CDR1 is SGDLS and CDR2 is YYNGEE. V was shortened by 3 bases and J by 3 bases, with 16 bases between the two germline ends. There are 15 residues in the CDR3. The DNA of the CDR3 is TGTGCCAGCAGCGCCTGGGACGAAGGGGACTACGAGCAGTACTTC. This encodes CASSAWDEGDYEQYF.

This chain connects TRBV2 to TRBJ1-3; D gene unclear. V gave up 6 bases and J gave up 1 base, with 10 bases separating them. The CDR3 totals 14 residues. The germline V gene encodes CDR1 SNHLY and CDR2 FYNNEI. CDR3 region: CASREWGSGNTIYF. In DNA, the CDR3 is TGTGCCAGCAGAGAATGGGGATCTGGAAACACCATATATTTT. Full variable domain (remainder filled in from reference TRBV2 and TRBJ1-3): EPEVTQTPSHQVTQMGQEVILRCVPISNHLYFYWYRQILGQKVEFLVSFYNNEISEKSEIFDDQFSVERPDGSNFTLKIRSTKLEDSAMYFCASREWGSGNTIYFGEGSWLTVV.